The entry below gives a single T cell receptor beta chain sequence along with its context. CDR1 is MNHEY, CDR2 SVGEGT, per germline. This CDR3 has 15 residues. V lost 5 bases, J lost 1 base, and 11 bases lay in between. The data belong to a study of blood T cell repertoires in COVID-19. Clones were read by immunoSEQ multiplex PCR, and TCRdb kept only the in-frame ones, dropping some. The sample records tens of thousands of clones, approximately 81% being singletons. This sequence joins TRBV6-2 or TRBV6-3 and TRBJ2-2, with D maybe TRBD1 (6 bases). Sequencing was done on a sample of peripheral blood. This receptor was identified in a man older than 75 with active or convalescent COVID-19. The CDR3 nucleotides are TGTGCCAGCAGTCTAACACAGGGGAACACCGGGGAGCTGTTTTTT. Translated, it gives CASSLTQGNTGELFF.